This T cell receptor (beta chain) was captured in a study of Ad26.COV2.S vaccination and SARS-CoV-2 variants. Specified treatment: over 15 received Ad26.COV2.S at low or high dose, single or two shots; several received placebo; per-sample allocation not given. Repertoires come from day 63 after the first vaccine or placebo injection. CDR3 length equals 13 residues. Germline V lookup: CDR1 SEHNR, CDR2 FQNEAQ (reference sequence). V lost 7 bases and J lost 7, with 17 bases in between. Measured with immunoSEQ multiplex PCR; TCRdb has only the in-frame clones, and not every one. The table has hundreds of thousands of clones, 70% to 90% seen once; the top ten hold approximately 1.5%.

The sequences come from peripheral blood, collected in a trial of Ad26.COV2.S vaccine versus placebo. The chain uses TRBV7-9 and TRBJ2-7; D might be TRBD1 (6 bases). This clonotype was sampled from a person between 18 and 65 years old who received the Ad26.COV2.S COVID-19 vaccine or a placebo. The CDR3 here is CASTGQNRWEQYF. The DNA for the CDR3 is TGTGCCAGCACCGGACAGAATCGTTGGGAGCAGTACTTC.